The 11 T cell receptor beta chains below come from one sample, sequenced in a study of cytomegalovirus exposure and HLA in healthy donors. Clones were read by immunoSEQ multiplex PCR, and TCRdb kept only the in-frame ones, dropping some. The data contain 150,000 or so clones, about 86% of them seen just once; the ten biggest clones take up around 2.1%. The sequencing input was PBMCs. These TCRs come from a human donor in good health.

Written as DNA, the CDR3 is TGTGCCAGCAGTTTATCGCGGACTAGCGGGAGGTTACGTGGCAATGAGCAGTTCTTC. It codes for CASSLSRTSGRLRGNEQFF. The chain links TRBV28 to TRBJ2-1; 14 nucleotides align to TRBD2. Germline assignment: CDR1 MDHEN and CDR2 SYDVKM. CDR3 size: 19 residues. Germline trimming cut 1 base from V and 6 bases from J; bases unmatched to any gene: 11.

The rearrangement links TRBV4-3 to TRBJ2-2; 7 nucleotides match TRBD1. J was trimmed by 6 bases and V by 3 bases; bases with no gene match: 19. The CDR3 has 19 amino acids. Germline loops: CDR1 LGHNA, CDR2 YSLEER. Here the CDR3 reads CASSQGAGTVRSLAGELFF. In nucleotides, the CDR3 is TGCGCCAGCAGCCAGGGGGCCGGGACAGTTCGGTCCCTTGCCGGGGAGCTGTTTTTT.

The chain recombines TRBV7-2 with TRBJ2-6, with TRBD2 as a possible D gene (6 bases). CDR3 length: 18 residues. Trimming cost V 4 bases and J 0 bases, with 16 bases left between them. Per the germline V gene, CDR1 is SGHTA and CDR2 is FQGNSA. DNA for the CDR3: TGTGCCAGCAGCTCCCCCACGGGGAGGACCTCTGGGGCCAACGTCCTGACTTTC. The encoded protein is CASSSPTGRTSGANVLTF.

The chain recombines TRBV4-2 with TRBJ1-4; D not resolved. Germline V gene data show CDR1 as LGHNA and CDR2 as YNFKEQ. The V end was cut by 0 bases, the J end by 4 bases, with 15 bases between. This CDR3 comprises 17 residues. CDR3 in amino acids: CASSQDDSRVGNEKLFF. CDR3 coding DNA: TGTGCCAGCAGCCAAGATGATTCGAGGGTTGGTAATGAAAAACTGTTTTTT.

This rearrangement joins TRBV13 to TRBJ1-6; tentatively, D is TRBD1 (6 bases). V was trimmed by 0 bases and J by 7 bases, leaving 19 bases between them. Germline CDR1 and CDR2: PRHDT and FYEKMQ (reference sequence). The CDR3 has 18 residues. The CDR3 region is CASSLGLVWGQGNSPLHF. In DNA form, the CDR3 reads TGTGCCAGCAGCTTAGGCCTAGTGTGGGGGCAGGGGAATTCACCCCTCCACTTT. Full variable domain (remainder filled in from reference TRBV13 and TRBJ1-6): AAGVIQSPRHLIKEKRETATLKCYPIPRHDTVYWYQQGPGQDPQFLISFYEKMQSDKGSIPDRFSAQQFSDYHSELNMSSLELGDSALYFCASSLGLVWGQGNSPLHFGNGTRLTVT.

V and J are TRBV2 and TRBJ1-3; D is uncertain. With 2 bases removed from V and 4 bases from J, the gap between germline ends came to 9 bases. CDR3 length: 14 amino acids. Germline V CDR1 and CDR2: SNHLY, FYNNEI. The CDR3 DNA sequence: TGTGCCAGCAGTGAATCAGGACTCGGAAACACCATATATTTT. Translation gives CASSESGLGNTIYF. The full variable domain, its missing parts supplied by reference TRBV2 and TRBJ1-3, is EPEVTQTPSHQVTQMGQEVILRCVPISNHLYFYWYRQILGQKVEFLVSFYNNEISEKSEIFDDQFSVERPDGSNFTLKIRSTKLEDSAMYFCASSESGLGNTIYFGEGSWLTVV.

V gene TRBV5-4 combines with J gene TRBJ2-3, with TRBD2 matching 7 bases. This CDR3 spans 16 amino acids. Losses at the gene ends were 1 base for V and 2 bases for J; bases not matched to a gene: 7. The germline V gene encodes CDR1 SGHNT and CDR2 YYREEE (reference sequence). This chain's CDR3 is CASSLWRGGVTDTQYF. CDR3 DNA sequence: TGTGCCAGCAGCTTGTGGCGCGGGGGAGTCACAGATACGCAGTATTTT.

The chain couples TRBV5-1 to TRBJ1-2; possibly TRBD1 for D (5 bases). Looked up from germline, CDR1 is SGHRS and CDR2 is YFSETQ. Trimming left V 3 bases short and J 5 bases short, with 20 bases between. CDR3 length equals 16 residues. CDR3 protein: CASSSGSGRGWYGYTF. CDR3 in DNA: TGCGCCAGCAGCTCGGGCAGCGGGAGGGGATGGTATGGCTACACCTTC.

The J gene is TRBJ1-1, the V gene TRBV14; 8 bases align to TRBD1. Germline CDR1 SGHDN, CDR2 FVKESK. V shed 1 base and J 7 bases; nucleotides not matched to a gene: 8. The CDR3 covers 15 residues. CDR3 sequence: CASSQVHRGASEAFF. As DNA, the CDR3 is TGTGCCAGCAGCCAAGTCCACAGGGGGGCTAGTGAAGCTTTCTTT.

The CDR3 here is CASTSGSPSYEQYF. The CDR3 DNA reads TGTGCCAGCACCTCCGGGAGCCCCTCCTACGAGCAGTACTTC. The chain recombines TRBV28 with TRBJ2-7, with a weak D call TRBD2 (6 bases). Germline CDR1 and CDR2: MDHEN and SYDVKM. The ends were cut back, 7 bases at V and 0 bases at J, with 13 bases in the middle. The CDR3 contains 14 residues.

The CDR3 nucleotides read TGTGCCAGCAGCGATGGTATCTGGAGGGATGAAAAACTGTTTTTT. It encodes CASSDGIWRDEKLFF. The gene calls are TRBV7-8 and TRBJ1-4; D gene unclear. The CDR3 has 15 residues. Germline CDR1 reads SGHVS; CDR2 reads FQNEAQ. The germline V and J ends were trimmed by 5 bases and 6 bases, with 16 bases remaining between them.